The 14 T cell receptor beta chains below were found in one sample sequenced in a study of identical twins. TCRdb re-derived calls from the 5' RACE reads in MiXCR, one entry per CDR3 protein. The table has fewer than 450,000 distinct CDR3 sequences, roughly 9% seen once. The sequencing input was naive T cells sorted from blood. The receptors stem from a woman aged 50 to 65 in good health.

There are a few counts of this clonotype. The V call is TRBV3-1, the J call TRBJ2-1, with D maybe TRBD1 (6 bases). The ends were cut back, 2 bases at V and 8 bases at J, with 13 bases in the middle. Germline assignment: CDR1 LGHDT and CDR2 YNNKEL (reference sequence). This CDR3 has 14 residues. The CDR3 region is CASSQIKQGDEQFF. The DNA for the CDR3 is TGTGCCAGCAGCCAAATAAAACAGGGCGATGAGCAGTTCTTC.

This clonotype was detected a few times. The J gene is TRBJ2-5, the V gene TRBV7-9, with D unclear. Per the germline V gene, CDR1 is SEHNR and CDR2 is FQNEAQ (reference sequence). V lost 3 bases and J 3 bases, leaving 5 bases between the germline ends. This CDR3 spans 12 amino acids. CDR3 amino acids: CASSFAEETQYF. The CDR3 bases are TGTGCCAGCAGCTTCGCCGAAGAGACCCAGTACTTC.

This clonotype was found many times. This chain connects TRBV7-9 to TRBJ2-1; D call uncertain. The CDR3 totals 15 residues. Germline-derived CDR1 and CDR2 are SEHNR and FQNEAQ (reference sequence). V dropped 1 base and J dropped 3 bases, with 10 bases sitting between them. CDR3 amino acids: CASSLGISYYNEQFF. CDR3 bases: TGTGCCAGCAGCTTAGGGATTAGCTACTACAATGAGCAGTTCTTC.

This clonotype was counted ten times or more. This sequence joins TRBV5-1 and TRBJ2-5, with D hard to call. V lost 0 bases to trimming and J lost 5 bases, with 8 bases between them. CDR1 and CDR2 (germline): SGHRS, YFSETQ. The CDR3 runs to 13 residues. CDR3 in amino acids: CASSLGGRETQYF. CDR3 coding DNA: TGCGCCAGCAGCTTGGGCGGACGGGAGACCCAGTACTTC.

This clonotype occurred many times. The rearrangement joins TRBV5-1 to TRBJ2-5, with TRBD2 matching over 14 bases. Germline lookup yields CDR1 SGHRS and CDR2 YFSETQ. J gave up 0 bases and V 7 bases, and 5 bases lay outside the gene matches. The CDR3 loop spans 16 amino acids. The CDR3 nucleotides are TGCGCCAGCCAGAGACTAGCGGGAGGGAACCAAGAGACCCAGTACTTC. Amino acid sequence: CASQRLAGGNQETQYF. The complete variable domain, with remaining parts taken from reference TRBV5-1 and TRBJ2-5, reads KAGVTQTPRYLIKTRGQQVTLSCSPISGHRSVSWYQQTPGQGLQFLFEYFSETQRNKGNFPGRFSGRQFSNSRSEMNVSTLELGDSALYLCASQRLAGGNQETQYFGPGTRLLVL.

This clonotype has only a few counts. V gene TRBV10-2 combines with J gene TRBJ1-5; the D gene is possibly TRBD1 (6 bases). The CDR3 extends over 15 amino acids. Trimming left V 4 bases short and J 1 base short, with 11 bases between. Germline CDR1 WSHSY, CDR2 SAAADI. In DNA, the CDR3 is TGCGCCAGCAGTGTTGGGCAGGGGAGCAATCAGCCCCAGCATTTT. This gives the protein CASSVGQGSNQPQHF.

This chain joins TRBV6-6 and TRBJ2-3; D remains ambiguous. The CDR3 is 14 residues long. Trimming pared 2 bases from V and 2 bases from J, leaving 8 bases between. Germline V gives CDR1 MNHNY, CDR2 SVGAGI (reference sequence). The CDR3 DNA reads TGTGCCAGCAGTTACGAGCAGCCCACAGATACGCAGTATTTT. Protein product: CASSYEQPTDTQYF.

The DNA of the CDR3 is TGCAGTGCTAGAGATCCTGGGACACAACGGCCTAAAGCTTTCTTT. Amino acid sequence: CSARDPGTQRPKAFF. This chain uses TRBV20-1 with TRBJ1-1; weak D call: TRBD1 (6 bases). CDR3 length: 15 residues. V lost 0 bases, J lost 9 bases, and 20 bases lay in between. CDR1 is DFQATT, CDR2 SNEGSKA, per germline (reference sequence).

This clonotype was recorded at least ten times. This sequence joins TRBV5-1 and TRBJ2-2; weak D call: TRBD2 (6 bases). The CDR3 is made up of 15 amino acids. The germline V and J ends were trimmed by 5 bases and 7 bases, with 18 bases remaining between them. Germline lookup yields CDR1 SGHRS and CDR2 YFSETQ. CDR3 sequence (DNA): TGCGCCAGCAGGGGACTTCCCCCTACGGACGGGGAGCTGTTTTTT. Its protein is CASRGLPPTDGELFF.

A few counts support this clonotype. This chain joins TRBV11-2 and TRBJ2-1; TRBD2 matches 12 bases. Germline assignment: CDR1 SGHAT and CDR2 FQNNGV. Trimming removed 3 bases from V and 9 bases from J; junction bases left unmatched: 6. The CDR3 is made up of 15 amino acids. The CDR3 DNA reads TGTGCCAGCAGCTTTTCTAGCGGGAGGGCCGTTGAGCAGTTCTTC. It specifies CASSFSSGRAVEQFF.

The sample holds many counts of this clonotype. This chain connects TRBV10-3 to TRBJ2-3, with D perhaps TRBD1 (6 bases). Germline loops: CDR1 ENHRY, CDR2 SYGVKD. The V end lost 5 bases, the J end lost 1 base, and 10 bases lay between the germline ends. This CDR3 region has 14 residues. Here the CDR3 reads CAISIRQGTDTQYF. For the CDR3, the DNA is TGTGCCATCAGTATAAGACAGGGCACAGATACGCAGTATTTT.

The genes are TRBV20-1 and TRBJ2-5; 7 nucleotides line up with TRBD1. Germline V gene lookup returns CDR1 DFQATT and CDR2 SNEGSKA (reference sequence). This CDR3 comprises 14 residues. J gave up 2 bases and V 3 bases, and 6 bases lay outside the gene matches. The CDR3 DNA is TGCAGTGCTAGGCGTGGGACAGCTCAAGAGACCCAGTACTTC. Residues: CSARRGTAQETQYF.

The table lists this clonotype with a few counts. The rearrangement uses TRBV14 and TRBJ2-1; D is unresolved. Trimming pared 4 bases from V and 5 bases from J, leaving 15 bases between. There are 15 residues in the CDR3. CDR1 SGHDN and CDR2 FVKESK come from the germline V gene. This CDR3 is CASSRKRFRNNEQFF. In nucleotides, the CDR3 is TGTGCCAGCAGCCGAAAGCGCTTTCGAAACAATGAGCAGTTCTTC.

This clonotype was detected ten times or more. This chain joins TRBV2 and TRBJ1-5; the D is unclear. The CDR3 extends over 13 amino acids. V was trimmed by 4 bases and J by 5 bases, leaving 9 bases between them. Germline V gives CDR1 SNHLY, CDR2 FYNNEI. The CDR3 nucleotides read TGTGCCAGCAGTGTACCCGGGTATCAGCCCCAGCATTTT. Translated: CASSVPGYQPQHF.